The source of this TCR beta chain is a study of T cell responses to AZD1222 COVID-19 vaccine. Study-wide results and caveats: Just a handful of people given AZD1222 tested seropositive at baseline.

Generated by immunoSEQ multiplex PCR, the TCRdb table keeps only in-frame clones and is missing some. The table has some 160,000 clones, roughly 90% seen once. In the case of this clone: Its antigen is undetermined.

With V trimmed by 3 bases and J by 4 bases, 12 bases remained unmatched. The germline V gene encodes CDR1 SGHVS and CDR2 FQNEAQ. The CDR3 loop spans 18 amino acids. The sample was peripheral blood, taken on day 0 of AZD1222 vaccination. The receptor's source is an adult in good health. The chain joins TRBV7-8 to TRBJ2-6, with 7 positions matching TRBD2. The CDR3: CASSFLAEASSGANVLTF. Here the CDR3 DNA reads TGTGCCAGCAGCTTCCTAGCGGAGGCTTCAAGCGGGGCCAACGTCCTGACTTTC.